Described below is a single T cell receptor beta chain sequence and its context. Antigen: not known. V was shortened by 0 bases and J by 3 bases, with 6 bases between the two germline ends. There are 13 residues in the CDR3. Germline V gene data show CDR1 as SGHRS and CDR2 as YFSETQ. Sequencing was performed with immunoSEQ multiplex PCR; in TCRdb, only in-frame clones are kept and a portion is missing. The repertoire includes about 51,000 clones, more than 75% of them detected once, and 2.4% sits in the top ten. Stated time point: peripheral blood 6 weeks after treatment start. This sample is part of a study of PD-L1 blockade in urothelial cancer. Across the whole study: Blood analysis occurred 3 weeks (second dose) and 6 weeks after treatment start.

Study-wide findings and caveats: Prediction of better survival came from below-median pretreatment blood TCR clonality.

The gene calls are TRBV5-1 and TRBJ2-5; D gene ambiguous. The TCR comes from a man in his 60s with urothelial cancer. Sequenced here: PBMCs, sampled around atezolizumab (anti-PD-L1) treatment. CDR3 in DNA: TGCGCCAGCAGCTTGGTTCCAGAAGAGACCCAGTACTTC. Translation: CASSLVPEETQYF. The full variable domain, in which reference TRBV5-1 and TRBJ2-5 provide the parts outside the CDR3, is KAGVTQTPRYLIKTRGQQVTLSCSPISGHRSVSWYQQTPGQGLQFLFEYFSETQRNKGNFPGRFSGRQFSNSRSEMNVSTLELGDSALYLCASSLVPEETQYFGPGTRLLVL.